This T cell receptor beta chain was profiled in a study of cytomegalovirus exposure and HLA in healthy donors. It was with 60 Vbeta and 13 Jbeta primers that the PCR ran. Sequenced by immunoSEQ multiplex PCR; TCRdb stores in-frame clones only, minus some. The data show some 160,000 clones, 84% seen once. Note on this clone: The junction departs from germline at one end; a sequencing error may be responsible.

Germline V lookup: CDR1 SEHNR, CDR2 FQNEAQ (reference sequence). The length of the CDR3 is 12 residues. V gene TRBV7-9 combines with J gene TRBJ1-1, with D possibly being TRBD1 (6 bases). The specimen sequenced was PBMCs. The TCR sequence derives from a boy aged 2 to 9 in good health and CMV-seronegative. Here the CDR3 DNA reads TGTTCCAGCAGCTTAAGGGGGACTGAAGCTTTCTTT. It is translated as CSSSLRGTEAFF.